The source of this T cell receptor beta chain is a study of a mutant IDH1 vaccine in newly diagnosed glioma listed by TCRdb under 2021. Some background on the complete study: Patients received eight vaccinations in weeks 1, 3, 5, 7, 11, 15, 19 and 23, corresponding to visits V03 through V10. Vaccination started 4-6 weeks after radiotherapy alone, or was given together with temozolomide cycles in the groups whose treatment included chemotherapy. Of the approximately 30 treated patients, 62.5% were male and roughly 38% were female, and a mean age of approximately 40 years was recorded. Before enrollment, patients had received standard therapy of radiotherapy alone, temozolomide alone, or radiochemotherapy with temozolomide; most received the combination. Peripheral blood was collected at six visits: V03 (baseline), V05, V07, V10, V12 and V13. For exploratory analyses, longitudinal TCRB deep sequencing was carried out in roughly 25 treated patients wherever samples were available. The investigation overall reported the following: According to the authors, sample limitations meant that analyses of patient blood samples could not be reproduced. No apparent relationship was observed between pseudoprogression and alterations in the top peripheral T cell clonotypes detected by TCRB sequencing. Immune responses induced by the vaccine were seen in 90% to 95% of patients across multiple MHC alleles. PBMC samples for TCRB deep sequencing were selected based on availability.

Details on this clone: Its antigen has not been determined. It has no much larger one-base neighbor in the sample; base qualities were not kept.

The receptor library was made with the immunoSEQ multiplex PCR assay. Following the manufacturer's protocol, the hsTCRB Kit was used to amplify rearranged TCR beta chain sequences. Sequencing of TCRB libraries was carried out on an Illumina MiSeq. In the authors' own workflow: The kit vendor's proprietary platform handled demultiplexing, trimming and gene mapping. What TCRdb holds here is the immuneACCESS table cut down to in-frame rearrangements. Part of the clones is not present; checked against another copy, under half of the missing clones reflect an unresolved V gene, and the others are unexplained. D and trimming were read from the DNA, whereas the V and J calls and clone size are those reported in that table. Present in this sample are about 60,000 clones, more than 80% of which were seen just once. Jointly, the top ten make up around 3.5% of the sample. The CDR1 and CDR2 encoded by the germline V gene are SGHVS and FNYEAQ. The CDR3 starts with the cysteine, ends with the phenylalanine, and has 15 residues. Of the read, only the CDR3 DNA is kept; its 45 bases are in frame from base 1. Unmatched junction bases come to 11, with V trimmed by 5 bases and J by 5 bases.

What the time point label conveys for this sample: week 11, during vaccination. Every vaccine dose consisted of 300 ug of a 20-mer mutant IDH1 peptide in Montanide, administered subcutaneously together with topical imiquimod. Newly diagnosed WHO grade 3 or 4 IDH1-mutant astrocytomas showing loss of nuclear ATRX were present in the donors. The samples were drawn from NOA16, a multicentre, single-arm, open-label phase I trial in Germany that tested a mutant IDH1 peptide vaccine in humans for the first time. Genomic DNA for TCRB sequencing was extracted from EDTA blood using the DNeasy Blood and Tissue Kit.

The material sequenced was PBMCs, taken from a glioma patient whose treatment included an IDH1 peptide vaccine. The sequence links TRBV7-6 to TRBJ2-5; TRBD1 aligns with 7 central bases. The receptor comes from a man aged 25 to 45 with glioma. The encoded CDR3 is CASSRRQGVVETQYF. At the DNA level, the sequence is TGTGCCAGCAGCCGACGGCAGGGGGTGGTGGAGACCCAGTACTTC.